The 20 T cell receptor beta chains below all came from one sample that was sequenced in a study of T-cell memory formation after mild COVID-19. TCRdb reprocessed the 5' RACE reads with MiXCR, giving one entry per CDR3 protein. Of hundreds of thousands of distinct CDR3 sequences listed, 25% were seen once; the top ten hold around an eighth. The material sequenced was PBMCs or a T cell subset sorted from them (not recorded which). These receptor sequences come from an adult woman who had mild COVID-19 (a few samples of this study predate the infection). Cell type and time point are not known.

This clonotype occurred a few times. V gene TRBV4-2 combines with J gene TRBJ2-7; D gene unclear. V gave up 1 base and J gave up 0 bases, with 10 bases separating them. This CDR3 spans 15 amino acids. Germline V lookup: CDR1 LGHNA, CDR2 YNFKEQ. CDR3 region: CASSQGGAGSYEQYF. The CDR3 DNA reads TGTGCCAGCAGCCAAGGCGGAGCTGGCTCCTACGAGCAGTACTTC.

The chain joins TRBV2 to TRBJ1-5; 7 bases fit TRBD1. V lost 2 bases and J lost 7; bases outside the gene matches: 8. CDR3 length equals 15 residues. Germline V gene data show CDR1 as SNHLY and CDR2 as FYNNEI. DNA for the CDR3: TGTGCCAGCAGTGAAATAGGAGGGGGCCGACAGCCCCAGCATTTT. Amino acids: CASSEIGGGRQPQHF.

V is TRBV20-1 and J is TRBJ2-1; 15 bases agree with TRBD2. With 3 bases clipped from V and 11 bases from J, the junction kept 5 bases outside the gene matches. CDR3 size: 14 residues. Germline CDR1 DFQATT, CDR2 SNEGSKA (reference sequence). This CDR3 is CSASEGLAGGQQFF. CDR3 DNA: TGCAGTGCTAGCGAAGGACTAGCGGGGGGGCAGCAGTTCTTC.

This chain uses TRBV4-1 with TRBJ2-2, with D perhaps matching TRBD1 or TRBD2 (5 bases each). Trimming took off 0 bases at V and 6 bases at J, with 14 bases between the two ends. Germline values: CDR1 MGHRA, CDR2 YSYEKL. The CDR3 sequence is 16 residues long. The CDR3 reads CASSQDIVGVAGELFF. CDR3 DNA: TGCGCCAGCAGCCAAGATATAGTGGGGGTCGCCGGGGAGCTGTTTTTT.

This clonotype was seen a few times. The rearrangement uses TRBV5-1 and TRBJ2-5; 10 bases agree with TRBD1. Germline lookup yields CDR1 SGHRS and CDR2 YFSETQ. This CDR3 comprises 16 residues. J lost 5 bases, V lost 4 bases, and 11 bases had no gene match. CDR3 coding DNA: TGCGCCAGCAGCAGGTCCGGGACAGGGGTTGGTGAGACCCAGTACTTC. Encoded protein: CASSRSGTGVGETQYF.

This clonotype has only a few counts. The chain has TRBV5-1 and TRBJ2-5, with D unresolved. The V gene lost 5 bases and the J gene lost 4 bases, with 9 bases spanning the gap. CDR1 is SGHRS and CDR2 is YFSETQ in the germline V gene. CDR3 length: 12 amino acids. The CDR3, as DNA: TGCGCCAGCAGTGGGTCTACAGAGACCCAGTACTTC. As protein: CASSGSTETQYF.

This clonotype was counted at least ten times. The CDR3 sequence: CASSSAGANVLTF. CDR3 sequence (DNA): TGTGCCAGCAGTTCCGCTGGGGCCAACGTCCTGACTTTC. This chain connects TRBV11-2 to TRBJ2-6; D is unclear. The CDR3 is 13 amino acids. Trimming took 6 bases from V and 2 from J, leaving 5 bases between them. Germline lookup yields CDR1 SGHAT and CDR2 FQNNGV.

The V gene is TRBV7-9, the J gene TRBJ2-7; D unresolved. The CDR3 loop spans 13 amino acids. With 2 bases removed from V and 5 bases from J, the gap between germline ends came to 10 bases. CDR1 and CDR2 from the germline V gene are SEHNR and FQNEAQ (reference sequence). As DNA, the CDR3 is TGTGCCAGCAGCTTAAGATTAACGGACGAGCAGTACTTC. Encoded protein: CASSLRLTDEQYF. The variable domain in full, completed from reference TRBV7-9 and TRBJ2-7, reads DTGVSQNPRHKITKRGQNVTFRCDPISEHNRLYWYRQTLGQGPEFLTYFQNEAQLEKSRLLSDRFSAERPKGSFSTLEIQRTEQGDSAMYLCASSLRLTDEQYFGPGTRLTVT.

This chain joins TRBV27 and TRBJ2-3; a weak D match, TRBD2 (5 bases). Germline V gene data show CDR1 as MNHEY and CDR2 as SMNVEV (reference sequence). Trimming left V 6 bases short and J 3 bases short, with 19 bases between. There are 16 residues in the CDR3. This chain's CDR3 is CASSLWTGSGTDTQYF. DNA for the CDR3: TGTGCCAGCAGCCTCTGGACGGGAAGCGGAACAGATACGCAGTATTTT.

V and J are TRBV5-6 and TRBJ1-1, with 11 bases aligning to TRBD1. This CDR3 region has 16 residues. Germline V gives CDR1 SGHDT, CDR2 YYEEEE. Trimming took 3 bases from V and 5 from J; bases not matched to a gene: 9. In DNA, the CDR3 is TGTGCCAGCAGCTACGGACAGGGGGCATATGGTACTGAAGCTTTCTTT. Translating gives CASSYGQGAYGTEAFF.

The V gene is TRBV7-9, the J gene TRBJ2-1, with D hard to call. This CDR3 contains 15 residues. The germline V gene encodes CDR1 SEHNR and CDR2 FQNEAQ (reference sequence). The V end lost 3 bases, the J end lost 0 bases, and 9 bases lay between the germline ends. The CDR3 DNA sequence: TGTGCCAGCAGCTTTGGGTCGAGCTCCTACAATGAGCAGTTCTTC. Translated, it gives CASSFGSSSYNEQFF.

V and J are TRBV10-3 and TRBJ2-3; possibly TRBD2 for D (6 bases). V was cut by 6 bases and J by 1 base, with 14 bases left in between. The CDR3 totals 15 residues. The V gene's germline CDR1 is ENHRY and CDR2 SYGVKD. CDR3 sequence: CAIRSGGEGTDTQYF. The CDR3 DNA follows: TGTGCCATCAGGAGCGGAGGGGAGGGCACAGATACGCAGTATTTT.

This clonotype was observed a handful of times. V is TRBV7-9 and J is TRBJ2-3, with TRBD2 matching over 7 bases. Germline loops: CDR1 SEHNR, CDR2 FQNEAQ (reference sequence). CDR3 length equals 14 residues. Trimming at V came to 1 base and at J to 4 bases, leaving 2 bases not matched to a gene. CDR3 coding DNA: TGTGCCAGCAGCTTAGTAGCGGGCGCAGATACGCAGTATTTT. This sequence encodes CASSLVAGADTQYF. The variable domain in full, with the rest retrieved from reference TRBV7-9 and TRBJ2-3, is DTGVSQNPRHKITKRGQNVTFRCDPISEHNRLYWYRQTLGQGPEFLTYFQNEAQLEKSRLLSDRFSAERPKGSFSTLEIQRTEQGDSAMYLCASSLVAGADTQYFGPGTRLTVL.

Only a few counts were recorded for this clonotype. The chain has TRBV29-1 and TRBJ1-2, with no clear D. Between the trimmed V and J ends, which lost 5 bases and 6 bases, there was a span of 10 bases. CDR1 is SQVTM and CDR2 is ANQGSEA in the germline V gene. The CDR3 spans 11 residues. DNA of the CDR3: TGCAGCGTTCCTGCGGGCGATGGCTACACCTTC. Translated, it gives CSVPAGDGYTF.

Only a few counts were recorded for this clonotype. V usage is TRBV23-1 and J usage is TRBJ1-6, with D unresolved. TRBV23-1 is sorted into the ORF group, with uncertain function. V was shortened by 8 bases and J by 5 bases, with 19 bases between the two germline ends. The CDR3 is 16 residues long. DNA of the CDR3: TGCGCCAGCTTTAAACCACCCGGAGGGAATAATTCACCCCTCCACTTT. Translated, it gives CASFKPPGGNNSPLHF.

This clonotype was counted a few times. The chain carries TRBV30 and TRBJ1-5; a possible D gene is TRBD1 (6 bases). This CDR3 spans 16 amino acids. Germline V gene lookup returns CDR1 GTSNPN and CDR2 SVGIG (reference sequence). V dropped 1 base and J dropped 2 bases, with 15 bases sitting between them. In nucleotides, the CDR3 is TGTGCCTGGAGTGGATATCGGGGGGCAGGCAATCAGCCCCAGCATTTT. Translated: CAWSGYRGAGNQPQHF.

This clonotype was counted only a few times. This chain joins TRBV30 and TRBJ2-1; TRBD1 agrees at 11 bases. J lost 8 bases, V lost 5 bases, and 8 bases had no gene match. Per germline, CDR1 GTSNPN and CDR2 SVGIG (reference sequence). The CDR3 runs to 14 residues. The CDR3 nucleotides read TGTGCCTGGGAGGACAGGGGGCTTCAGGATGAGCAGTTCTTC. This gives the protein CAWEDRGLQDEQFF.

The V and J genes are TRBV14 and TRBJ1-2, with D unresolved. The CDR3 sequence is 15 residues long. Germline CDR1 is SGHDN and CDR2 is FVKESK. V lost 0 bases and J lost 0, with 8 bases in between. CDR3 DNA: TGTGCCAGCAGCCAAGATACCGGAGCTAACTATGGCTACACCTTC. It yields the protein CASSQDTGANYGYTF.

The chain combines TRBV24-1 with TRBJ2-2, with D perhaps matching TRBD1 (6 bases). The CDR3 runs 15 residues. From germline, CDR1 is KGHDR and CDR2 SFDVKD. Trimming left V 4 bases short and J 1 base short, with 9 bases between. The CDR3 reads CATSDPGQNTGELFF. The DNA for the CDR3 is TGTGCCACCAGTGACCCGGGACAGAACACCGGGGAGCTGTTTTTT.

This clonotype showed up just a few times. An end of the junction does not agree with germline; a read error may underlie this. The chain uses TRBV29-1 and TRBJ2-1; 7 nucleotides match TRBD1. There are 12 residues in the CDR3. The germline CDR1 and CDR2 sequences are SQVTM and ANQGSEA. The CDR3 sequence: CSLRQGGSTEIF. The CDR3 nucleotides read TGCAGTTTACGACAGGGTGGTTCGACCGAGATCTTC.